One and the same sample provided the 6 T cell receptor beta chains below, sequenced in a study of T cell responses to AZD1222 COVID-19 vaccine. TCRdb's table, derived via immunoSEQ multiplex PCR, lists solely in-frame clones and lacks some. The table records about 85,000 clones, around nine tenths of them present only once. The sequencing here drew on peripheral blood, taken on day 0 of AZD1222 vaccination. All receptors derive from an adult in good health.

The chain couples TRBV5-1 to TRBJ2-7; 7 bases line up with TRBD1. Germline values: CDR1 SGHRS, CDR2 YFSETQ. The CDR3 has 14 residues. The ends lost 3 bases at V and 6 bases at J; junction bases unmatched: 9. The CDR3 protein is CASSSGQTPFEQYF. CDR3 coding DNA: TGCGCCAGCAGCTCGGGACAGACCCCTTTCGAGCAGTACTTC.

This clone was seen only a few times. The chain carries TRBV6-5 and TRBJ2-6; D uncertain. Germline V gives CDR1 MNHEY, CDR2 SVGAGI. Deletions cut 1 base from V and 0 bases from J, with 7 bases between. This CDR3 has 16 residues. CDR3 DNA sequence: TGTGCCAGCAGTTACTACGCCCGCTCTGGGGCCAACGTCCTGACTTTC. It codes for CASSYYARSGANVLTF.

As DNA, the CDR3 is TGTGCCAGCAGTTTATCGGCGGGGGCCACCTACGAGCAGTACTTC. It codes for CASSLSAGATYEQYF. The chain uses TRBV27 and TRBJ2-7; D is perhaps TRBD2 (7 bases). Trimming took off 0 bases at V and 2 bases at J, with 11 bases between the two ends. The CDR3 length is 15 residues. Germline V lookup: CDR1 MNHEY, CDR2 SMNVEV (reference sequence).

The rearrangement uses TRBV7-9 and TRBJ2-5, with D maybe TRBD1 (6 bases). Between the trimmed V and J ends, which lost 5 bases and 5 bases, there was a span of 15 bases. This CDR3 is built from 14 residues. The germline V gene has CDR1 SEHNR and CDR2 FQNEAQ (reference sequence). Here the CDR3 DNA reads TGTGCCAGCAGCAAAGAATACAGGGATGAGACCCAGTACTTC. This codes for CASSKEYRDETQYF.

The chain carries TRBV15 and TRBJ1-1; D gene uncertain. The CDR3 runs to 14 residues. Trimming took 4 bases from V and 2 from J, leaving 11 bases between them. CDR1 LNHNV and CDR2 YYDKDF come from the germline V gene (reference sequence). The CDR3 loop reads CATSKARHNTEAFF. The CDR3 region has the DNA TGTGCCACCAGCAAAGCGCGACACAACACTGAAGCTTTCTTT.

Only a few counts were recorded for this clone. The V call is TRBV9, the J call TRBJ1-1; D gene uncertain. Germline CDR1 and CDR2: SGDLS and YYNGEE. Trimming cost V 5 bases and J 5 bases, with 19 bases left between them. The CDR3 is 15 amino acids. The CDR3 region is CASRPATASRTEAFF. The CDR3 coding sequence is TGTGCCAGCAGGCCTGCAACAGCGAGTAGGACTGAAGCTTTCTTT.